Included here is one T cell receptor beta chain sequence, with context. What it binds is unknown. The data belong to a study of T cells after yellow fever vaccination. General study results and limits: The secondary response was weaker, and its peak arrived faster, on day 5 versus 15. The booster saw the reappearance of most primary-vaccination clones (around 96% CD4, about 85% CD8). Clonotypes appearing in both CD4 and CD8 compartments existed, and their share was small.

Germline lookup yields CDR1 SGHVS and CDR2 FNYEAQ. Losses at the gene ends were 3 bases for V and 0 bases for J; bases not matched to a gene: 10. This CDR3 contains 18 residues. Template switching by 5'RACE produced TCR cDNA, adding a universal primer site and UMIs. MiXCR was run by TCRdb on the 5' RACE reads, yielding one entry per CDR3 protein. The sample has roughly 250,000 distinct CDR3 sequences, 13% seen once; the top ten hold 0.45% to 0.65%. This TCR was recovered from a man aged 25 to 40 who received the YFV17D yellow fever vaccine. Source: CD4+ T cells sorted from PBMCs, taken 45 days after the yellow fever booster vaccination. This chain joins TRBV7-6 and TRBJ2-3, with TRBD1 identical over 9 bases. Here the CDR3 DNA reads TGTGCCAGCAGCTTGCTCACGGGGACAGGGATCAGCACAGATACGCAGTATTTT. Protein: CASSLLTGTGISTDTQYF. The full variable domain, with the rest looked up from reference TRBV7-6 and TRBJ2-3, is GAGVSQSPRYKVTKRGQDVALRCDPISGHVSLYWYRQALGQGPEFLTYFNYEAQQDKSGLPNDRFSAERPEGSISTLTIQRTEQRDSAMYRCASSLLTGTGISTDTQYFGPGTRLTVL.